The 2 T cell receptor beta chains given below trace back to one sample, sequenced in a study of control samples from healthy donors and cancer patients. Assay used: immunoSEQ multiplex PCR; TCRdb lists only in-frame clones, some missing. The sample has some 150,000 clones, approximately 96% seen once. Specimen: blood. Receptors were obtained from a man aged 35 to 55 in good health.

V is TRBV9 and J is TRBJ2-1; D uncertain. The CDR3 has 12 residues. Germline-derived CDR1 and CDR2 are SGDLS and YYNGEE. With 0 bases removed from V and 7 bases from J, the gap between germline ends came to 5 bases. CDR3 sequence (DNA): TGTGCCAGCAGCGTAGTAGAAAATGAGCAGTTCTTC. Its translation is CASSVVENEQFF. Full variable domain (remainder filled in from reference TRBV9 and TRBJ2-1): DSGVTQTPKHLITATGQRVTLRCSPRSGDLSVYWYQQSLDQGLQFLIQYYNGEERAKGNILERFSAQQFPDLHSELNLSSLELGDSALYFCASSVVENEQFFGPGTRLTVL.

This rearrangement joins TRBV27 to TRBJ1-5, with unresolved D. Trimming took 8 bases from V and 0 from J, leaving 14 bases between them. CDR3 size: 15 residues. Germline V CDR1 and CDR2: MNHEY, SMNVEV (reference sequence). Written as DNA, the CDR3 is TGTGCCAGCGGGGAAGGACGGTTTAGCAATCAGCCCCAGCATTTT. Translation: CASGEGRFSNQPQHF.